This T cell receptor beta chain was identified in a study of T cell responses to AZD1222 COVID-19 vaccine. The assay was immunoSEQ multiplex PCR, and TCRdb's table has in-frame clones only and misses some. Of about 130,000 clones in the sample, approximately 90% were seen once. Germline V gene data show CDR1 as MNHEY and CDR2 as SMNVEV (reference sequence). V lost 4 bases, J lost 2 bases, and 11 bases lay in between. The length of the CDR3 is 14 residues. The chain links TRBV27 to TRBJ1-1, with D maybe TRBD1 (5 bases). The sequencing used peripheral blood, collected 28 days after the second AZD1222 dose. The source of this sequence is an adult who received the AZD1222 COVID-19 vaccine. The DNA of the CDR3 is TGTGCCAGCAGTTGGTCAGGGATAAACACTGAAGCTTTCTTT. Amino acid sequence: CASSWSGINTEAFF.